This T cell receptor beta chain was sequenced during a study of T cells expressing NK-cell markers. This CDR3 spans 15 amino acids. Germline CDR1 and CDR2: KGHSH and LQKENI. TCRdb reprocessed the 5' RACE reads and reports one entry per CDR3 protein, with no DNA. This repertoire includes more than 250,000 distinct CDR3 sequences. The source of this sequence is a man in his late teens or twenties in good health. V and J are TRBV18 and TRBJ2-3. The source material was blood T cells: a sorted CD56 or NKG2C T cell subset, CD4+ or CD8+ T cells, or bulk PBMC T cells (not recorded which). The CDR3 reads CASSTARSYTDTQYF.